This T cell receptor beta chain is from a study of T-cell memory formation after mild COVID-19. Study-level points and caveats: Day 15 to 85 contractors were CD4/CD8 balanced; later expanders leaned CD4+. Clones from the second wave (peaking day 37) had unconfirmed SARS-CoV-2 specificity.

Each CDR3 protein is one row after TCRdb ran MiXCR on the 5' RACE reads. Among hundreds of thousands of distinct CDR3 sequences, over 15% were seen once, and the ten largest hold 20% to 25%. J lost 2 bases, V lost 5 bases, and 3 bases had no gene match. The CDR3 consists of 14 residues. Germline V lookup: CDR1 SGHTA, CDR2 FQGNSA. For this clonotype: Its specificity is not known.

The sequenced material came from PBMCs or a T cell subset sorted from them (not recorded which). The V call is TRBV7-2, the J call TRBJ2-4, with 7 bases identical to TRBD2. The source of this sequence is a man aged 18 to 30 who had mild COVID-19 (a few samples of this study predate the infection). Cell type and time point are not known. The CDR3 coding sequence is TGTGCCAGCAGCCCGGGGGGTACCAAAAACATTCAGTACTTC. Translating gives CASSPGGTKNIQYF.